Reported below is one T cell receptor (beta chain). The entry originates in a study of blood T cell repertoires in COVID-19. In the study overall: Collection of acute and convalescent COVID-19 samples took place in the United States, Italy and Spain. The analysed material was cDNA or gDNA that came from T cells, B-cell-depleted T cells, or PBMCs.

Clones were read by immunoSEQ multiplex PCR, and TCRdb kept only the in-frame ones, dropping some. The sample has about 260,000 clones; less than 90% are singletons. The ends were cut back, 5 bases at V and 4 bases at J, with 20 bases in the middle. The CDR3 covers 17 residues. Germline V gene lookup returns CDR1 SGHAT and CDR2 FQNNGV. This sequence originates from a woman in her thirties or forties who had recovered from COVID-19. The specimen sequenced was peripheral blood. This chain uses TRBV11-2 with TRBJ2-2; tentatively, D is TRBD2 (6 bases). The CDR3 DNA reads TGTGCCAGCAGCACGCGTGATGGGGGGAGAAGCACCGGGGAGCTGTTTTTT. Translated: CASSTRDGGRSTGELFF.